The clone carrying this T cell receptor beta chain has only one observation. Noted time point: peripheral blood 6 weeks after treatment start. This entry belongs to a study of PD-L1 blockade in urothelial cancer. CDR3 length: 14 residues. V was shortened by 2 bases and J by 8 bases, with 12 bases between the two germline ends. Germline-derived CDR1 and CDR2 are SGHVS and FNYEAQ. Method: immunoSEQ multiplex PCR; TCRdb's copy keeps in-frame clones and lacks some. Among 75,000 to 100,000 clones, around four fifths were seen once, and the ten largest hold roughly 8%. The clonotype originates from an older man with urothelial cancer. Sequencing was performed on PBMCs, taken around atezolizumab (anti-PD-L1) treatment. The chain couples TRBV7-6 to TRBJ2-2; the D is unclear. The CDR3 nucleotides are TGTGCCAGCAGCTTAAGTCACCTAGAGGGGGAGCTGTTTTTT. Its translation is CASSLSHLEGELFF.